A single sample is the source of the 30 T cell receptor beta chains below, sequenced in a study of OX40 agonist ivuxolimab in advanced cancers. The method behind the library was the immunoSEQ multiplex PCR assay. In its TCRdb copy, this immuneACCESS table keeps in-frame sequences only and misses some clones. Where compared with another copy, unresolved V genes explain less than half of these, and the others have no known cause. The sample contains some 66,000 clones, around 83% of them found a single time. The ten largest clones capture roughly 2.4% of the sample. The sample here was CD4+ or CD8+ T cells sorted from blood, taken in a trial of the OX40 agonist ivuxolimab. The receptors originated from an adult with an advanced solid tumor such as melanoma, head and neck, liver or kidney cancer.

This chain connects TRBV6-1 to TRBJ1-1, with a tentative D call TRBD1 (5 bases). CDR1 is MNHNS, CDR2 SASEGT, per germline. The CDR3 covers 13 residues. The V gene lost 6 bases and the J gene lost 1 base, with 9 bases spanning the gap. CDR3 coding DNA: TGTGCCAGCAGCAGTACAGGGAACACTGAAGCTTTCTTT. This translates into CASSSTGNTEAFF.

This clone appeared a single time. The chain recombines TRBV29-1 with TRBJ1-1; no reliable D call. This CDR3 has 12 amino acids. CDR1 and CDR2 (germline): SQVTM, ANQGSEA. The V end was cut by 7 bases, the J end by 0 bases, with 9 bases between. The CDR3 DNA is TGCAGCGGGGATATCATGAACACTGAAGCTTTCTTT. It codes for CSGDIMNTEAFF.

The chain has TRBV2 and TRBJ2-5, with D tentatively TRBD2 (6 bases). Germline values: CDR1 SNHLY, CDR2 FYNNEI. V was clipped by 3 bases and J by 2 bases, with 16 bases between them. The CDR3 loop spans 16 amino acids. The CDR3 loop reads CASSDKSLGRQETQYF. Written as DNA, the CDR3 is TGTGCCAGCAGTGACAAGTCCCTAGGGAGGCAAGAGACCCAGTACTTC.

The CDR3 DNA sequence: TGTGCCAGCAGCTTAGTCTCATGGGGTAACACTGAAGCTTTCTTT. This translates into CASSLVSWGNTEAFF. The chain recombines TRBV7-6 with TRBJ1-1; D call uncertain. The V and J ends lost 1 base and 2 bases respectively, with 11 bases between them. The CDR3 runs to 15 residues. The germline gives CDR1 SGHVS, CDR2 FNYEAQ.

This chain links TRBV5-4 with TRBJ2-3, with 15 positions matching TRBD2. The CDR3 is 19 amino acids. Trimming at V came to 2 bases and at J to 0 bases, leaving 7 bases not matched to a gene. CDR1 SGHNT and CDR2 YYREEE come from the germline V gene (reference sequence). DNA for the CDR3: TGTGCCAGCAGCTTAAGCGGGACTAGCGGGAGGATCAGCACAGATACGCAGTATTTT. It codes for CASSLSGTSGRISTDTQYF.

The V gene is TRBV7-2, the J gene TRBJ2-1; 11 bases agree with TRBD2. Germline CDR1 is SGHTA and CDR2 is FQGNSA. The CDR3 runs 15 residues. Losses at the gene ends were 5 bases for V and 2 bases for J; bases not matched to a gene: 2. CDR3 DNA: TGTGCCAGCAGCGCGACTAGCGGGACCTACAATGAGCAGTTCTTC. As protein: CASSATSGTYNEQFF.

The chain joins TRBV7-9 to TRBJ2-7; D uncertain. The V gene lost 5 bases and the J gene lost 3 bases, with 8 bases spanning the gap. Germline-derived CDR1 and CDR2 are SEHNR and FQNEAQ (reference sequence). The CDR3 is 12 amino acids. The CDR3 loop is CASSATHYEQYF. The DNA of the CDR3 is TGTGCCAGCAGCGCCACACACTACGAGCAGTACTTC.

The chain carries TRBV4-3 and TRBJ2-5; 13 nucleotides line up with TRBD2. This CDR3 contains 16 residues. After removal of 3 bases from V and 5 bases from J, the junction contained 6 bases not matched to a gene. Germline assignment: CDR1 LGHNA and CDR2 YSLEER. In nucleotides, the CDR3 is TGCGCCAGCAGCCAGGAACTAGCGGGAGGGAGTGAGACCCAGTACTTC. Translating gives CASSQELAGGSETQYF.

The chain combines TRBV27 with TRBJ2-5; 8 positions match TRBD1. Looked up from germline, CDR1 is MNHEY and CDR2 is SMNVEV (reference sequence). The CDR3 is 14 amino acids. Trimming at V came to 8 bases and at J to 5 bases, leaving 10 bases not matched to a gene. The CDR3 spells CASSKTGDRETQYF. CDR3 nucleotides: TGTGCCAGCTCGAAGACAGGGGACCGGGAGACCCAGTACTTC.

This chain uses TRBV7-8 with TRBJ2-1; 10 bases fit TRBD2. The CDR3 has 16 residues. Trimming at V came to 2 bases and at J to 6 bases, leaving 7 bases not matched to a gene. Germline CDR1 and CDR2: SGHVS and FQNEAQ. DNA for the CDR3: TGTGCCAGCAGCTTAAGAGCGGGAGGGCCCGGCAATGAGCAGTTCTTC. It codes for CASSLRAGGPGNEQFF. The full variable domain, its missing parts supplied by reference TRBV7-8 and TRBJ2-1, is GAGVSQSPRYKVAKRGQDVALRCDPISGHVSLFWYQQALGQGPEFLTYFQNEAQLDKSGLPSDRFFAERPEGSVSTLKIQRTQQEDSAVYLCASSLRAGGPGNEQFFGPGTRLTVL.

This chain uses TRBV5-4 with TRBJ2-7; 9 bases match TRBD2. CDR1 and CDR2 (germline): SGHNT, YYREEE (reference sequence). This CDR3 contains 15 residues. Trimming took 4 bases from V and 6 from J; bases not matched to a gene: 11. The CDR3 region is CASSQDMIAGVEQYF. The CDR3, as DNA: TGTGCCAGCAGCCAAGATATGATAGCGGGAGTCGAGCAGTACTTC.

The rearrangement joins TRBV5-1 to TRBJ2-5, with TRBD2 identical over 10 bases. J gave up 2 bases and V 5 bases, and 9 bases lay outside the gene matches. Germline assignment: CDR1 SGHRS and CDR2 YFSETQ. CDR3 length: 16 residues. In nucleotides, the CDR3 is TGCGCCAGCAGGCCTGGACTAGCGGAGATACAAGAGACCCAGTACTTC. It is translated as CASRPGLAEIQETQYF.

The rearrangement joins TRBV6-5 to TRBJ1-1, with D possibly matching TRBD1 (5 bases). V lost 5 bases to trimming and J lost 7 bases, with 8 bases between them. Germline CDR1 MNHEY, CDR2 SVGAGI. This CDR3 contains 11 residues. The CDR3 is CASSQGGEAFF. The CDR3 region has the DNA TGTGCCAGCAGTCAGGGTGGTGAAGCTTTCTTT.

The chain links TRBV12-5 to TRBJ1-1, with D hard to call. Germline V gives CDR1 LGHNT, CDR2 FRNRAP. The V end was cut by 0 bases, the J end by 0 bases, with 11 bases between. The CDR3 is made up of 16 amino acids. The CDR3 here is CASGLVHGVMNTEAFF. The DNA of the CDR3 is TGTGCTAGTGGTTTGGTACACGGAGTGATGAACACTGAAGCTTTCTTT.

This clone was seen a single time. This chain links TRBV7-6 with TRBJ2-2; 7 bases are a match to TRBD2. CDR1 is SGHVS, CDR2 FNYEAQ, per germline. There are 17 residues in the CDR3. Losses at the gene ends were 6 bases for V and 5 bases for J; bases not matched to a gene: 15. CDR3 sequence (DNA): TGTGCCAGCAGTCGTAGCCCTCTAGCGGCGACAACCGGGGAGCTGTTTTTT. Translating it yields CASSRSPLAATTGELFF. Full variable domain (rest looked up from reference TRBV7-6 and TRBJ2-2): GAGVSQSPRYKVTKRGQDVALRCDPISGHVSLYWYRQALGQGPEFLTYFNYEAQQDKSGLPNDRFSAERPEGSISTLTIQRTEQRDSAMYRCASSRSPLAATTGELFFGEGSRLTVL.

The gene calls are TRBV5-1 and TRBJ1-1; D ambiguous. Germline V CDR1 and CDR2: SGHRS, YFSETQ. The CDR3 loop spans 16 amino acids. Trimming removed 3 bases at V and 0 bases at J, with 15 bases between. CDR3 amino acids: CASSSKLVGMNTEAFF. The CDR3 DNA is TGCGCCAGCAGCTCTAAGCTGGTAGGGATGAACACTGAAGCTTTCTTT.

The rearrangement joins TRBV5-1 to TRBJ1-2, with D maybe TRBD1 (6 bases). The V gene's germline CDR1 is SGHRS and CDR2 YFSETQ. The V end lost 7 bases, the J end lost 7 bases, and 17 bases lay between the germline ends. This CDR3 region has 13 residues. The CDR3 sequence: CASRQDPSSGYTF. Written as DNA, the CDR3 is TGCGCCAGCCGACAGGATCCGTCTAGTGGCTACACCTTC.

This rearrangement joins TRBV28 to TRBJ2-1; 10 bases fit TRBD2. Germline assignment: CDR1 MDHEN and CDR2 SYDVKM. Unmatched junction bases numbered 13, after V lost 5 bases and J lost 12 bases. This CDR3 has 15 amino acids. CDR3 loop: CASSTTSGTDRWQFF. The CDR3 bases are TGTGCCAGCAGTACTACTAGCGGGACTGATAGATGGCAGTTCTTC.

The V call is TRBV14, the J call TRBJ2-1, with a possible D match to TRBD2 (6 bases). V gave up 3 bases and J gave up 7 bases, with 22 bases separating them. Germline assignment: CDR1 SGHDN and CDR2 FVKESK. This CDR3 has 17 residues. CDR3 sequence (DNA): TGTGCCAGCAGCCACCGCCCCTCGGGAGTAGCAGGAAATGAGCAGTTCTTC. This gives the protein CASSHRPSGVAGNEQFF.

This clone was observed a handful of times. The chain combines TRBV7-2 with TRBJ1-5; D might be TRBD1 (5 bases). Germline V lookup: CDR1 SGHTA, CDR2 FQGNSA. The CDR3 loop spans 15 amino acids. Trimming took off 2 bases at V and 2 bases at J, with 10 bases between the two ends. The CDR3: CASSLRGNGNQPQHF. The CDR3 region has the DNA TGTGCCAGCAGCTTAAGGGGAAATGGCAATCAGCCCCAGCATTTT.

The genes are TRBV5-1 and TRBJ2-1; 10 positions match TRBD2. Germline lookup yields CDR1 SGHRS and CDR2 YFSETQ. The length of the CDR3 is 16 residues. Losses at the gene ends were 2 bases for V and 1 base for J; bases not matched to a gene: 3. The CDR3 coding sequence is TGCGCCAGCAGCTTTGAAGCGGGAGGGTCCTACAATGAGCAGTTCTTC. Its translation: CASSFEAGGSYNEQFF.

A few counts support this clone. The chain is built from TRBV6-5 and TRBJ2-7, with D unclear. CDR1 MNHEY and CDR2 SVGAGI come from the germline V gene. The V end was cut by 0 bases, the J end by 12 bases, with 9 bases between. There are 11 residues in the CDR3. For the CDR3, the DNA is TGTGCCAGCAGTTACTCGAACGCCATGTACTTC. Translation: CASSYSNAMYF.

The V call is TRBV11-2, the J call TRBJ1-4; 8 bases match TRBD1. The CDR3 consists of 15 residues. The ends lost 5 bases at V and 4 bases at J; junction bases unmatched: 6. Germline loops: CDR1 SGHAT, CDR2 FQNNGV. CDR3 sequence: CASSPRGLGNEKLFF. The CDR3 DNA follows: TGTGCCAGCAGCCCCAGGGGGCTGGGTAATGAAAAACTGTTTTTT.

The CDR3 spells CASSPSLGLLMGEQFF. For the CDR3, the DNA is TGTGCCAGTAGTCCCTCACTCGGCCTACTCATGGGTGAGCAGTTCTTC. J is TRBJ2-1 and V is TRBV19; D is uncertain. Trimming took 5 bases from V and 9 from J, leaving 23 bases between them. Germline V gives CDR1 LNHDA, CDR2 SQIVND (reference sequence). This CDR3 is 16 amino acids long.

Details on this clone: A junction end diverges from the germline sequence, so it may reflect a read error. The V and J genes are TRBV7-2 and TRBJ2-5; D is ambiguous. Germline V gene sequence: CDR1 SGHTA, CDR2 FQGNSA. The CDR3 loop spans 12 amino acids. Here the CDR3 reads CAGSLPSETQYF. CDR3 sequence (DNA): TGTGCCGGCAGCCTCCCATCAGAGACCCAGTACTTC.

This clone occurred once. The chain is built from TRBV6-6 and TRBJ1-3; 7 positions agree with TRBD1. The trim removed 6 bases at V and 4 bases at J, leaving 3 bases unmatched. This CDR3 has 13 residues. Germline V lookup: CDR1 MNHNY, CDR2 SVGAGI (reference sequence). CDR3: CASSPGQGNTIYF. DNA for the CDR3: TGTGCCAGCAGCCCGGGACAGGGAAACACCATATATTTT.

This clone occurred a few times. V and J are TRBV18 and TRBJ1-1; D ambiguous. V was clipped by 2 bases and J by 0 bases, with 7 bases between them. This CDR3 comprises 14 residues. Germline assignment: CDR1 KGHSH and CDR2 LQKENI. The CDR3 DNA reads as TGTGCCAGCTCACCAAAACAGTTGAACACTGAAGCTTTCTTT. Residues: CASSPKQLNTEAFF. Full variable domain (outside the CDR3, taken from reference TRBV18 and TRBJ1-1): NAGVMQNPRHLVRRRGQEARLRCSPMKGHSHVYWYRQLPEEGLKFMVYLQKENIIDESGMPKERFSAEFPKEGPSILRIQQVVRGDSAAYFCASSPKQLNTEAFFGQGTRLTVV.

In DNA, the CDR3 is TGTGCCAGCAGCCTCCAGAGGGATGATGGCTACACCTTC. Translating it yields CASSLQRDDGYTF. The chain uses TRBV5-5 and TRBJ1-2; the D is unclear. Between the trimmed V and J ends, which lost 4 bases and 6 bases, there was a span of 13 bases. The CDR3 spans 13 residues. CDR1 and CDR2 from the germline V gene are SGHKS and YYEKEE (reference sequence).

The chain links TRBV2 to TRBJ1-5, with TRBD1 identical over 11 bases. CDR1 is SNHLY, CDR2 FYNNEI, per germline. The CDR3 runs to 17 residues. V lost 5 bases to trimming and J lost 2 bases; unmatched junction nucleotides: 8. The CDR3 region has the DNA TGTGCCAGCAGTCTCGGGACAGGGGGTCAGGGCAATCAGCCCCAGCATTTT. Protein product: CASSLGTGGQGNQPQHF.

This chain uses TRBV18 with TRBJ1-5; D uncertain. Germline V gives CDR1 KGHSH, CDR2 LQKENI. Trimming took 3 bases from V and 4 from J, leaving 13 bases between them. The CDR3 is made up of 15 amino acids. CDR3: CASSPQNDGNQPQHF. The CDR3 coding sequence is TGTGCCAGCTCACCTCAAAACGACGGGAATCAGCCCCAGCATTTT.